These 7 T cell receptor beta chains originate from one sample sequenced in a study of T cells in Graves' hyperthyroidism and ophthalmopathy (dated by TCRdb to about 2019). The protocol used for the library was multiplex PCR. Sequencing took place on an Illumina HiSeq 2000. Amplification of TCR beta CDR3 regions was carried out from RNA transcripts. The TCR CDR3 was subjected to a first round of RT-PCR using the HTBI primer set and the Qiagen OneStep RT-PCR kit. The public sequencing data were trimmed at Q25 with fastp and processed into clonotypes with MiXCR by TCRdb, which kept only in-frame beta chains. Rows are unified per CDR3 protein, each entry keeping the most common DNA and genes. Recorded for this sample are 300,000 to 450,000 distinct CDR3 sequences; roughly 15% of them occurred a single time. The ten largest account for around 19% of the sample. Material for sequencing was blood. Every receptor here comes from a woman between 25 and 40 years old with Graves' ophthalmopathy.

The table lists this clonotype with many counts. The chain has TRBV6-1 and TRBJ1-2; 7 bases are a match to TRBD1. The V and J ends lost 8 bases and 4 bases, in that order; junction bases with no gene match: 4. There are 12 residues in the CDR3. Germline V CDR1 and CDR2: MNHNS, SASEGT. The CDR3 nucleotides are TGTGCCAGCGGGACAGACTTCTATGGCTACACCTTC. It yields the protein CASGTDFYGYTF.

This clonotype is labeled as large. The chain links TRBV7-6 to TRBJ2-5; D is possibly TRBD2 (6 bases). The germline gives CDR1 SGHVS, CDR2 FNYEAQ. With 3 bases removed from V and 5 bases from J, the gap between germline ends came to 22 bases. CDR3 length: 17 residues. CDR3 sequence (DNA): TGTGCCAGCAGCTTTGCTCCCGGGGAGGATATCGCGGAGACCCAGTACTTC. As protein: CASSFAPGEDIAETQYF. Together with reference TRBV7-6 and TRBJ2-5, the CDR3 gives the full variable domain: GAGVSQSPRYKVTKRGQDVALRCDPISGHVSLYWYRQALGQGPEFLTYFNYEAQQDKSGLPNDRFSAERPEGSISTLTIQRTEQRDSAMYRCASSFAPGEDIAETQYFGPGTRLLVL.

The chain has TRBV6-1 and TRBJ2-7, with 7 bases lining up with TRBD2. CDR1 is MNHNS, CDR2 SASEGT, per germline. CDR3 size: 17 residues. J lost 7 bases, V lost 4 bases, and 19 bases had no gene match. DNA of the CDR3: TGTGCCAGCAGTGCGGGAAGCCCGGCGGGAGTGAAGTTGGAGCAGTACTTC. This translates into CASSAGSPAGVKLEQYF.

This clonotype was found many times. The V call is TRBV27, the J call TRBJ2-1; D perhaps matches TRBD1 (5 bases). Germline-derived CDR1 and CDR2 are MNHEY and SMNVEV (reference sequence). V lost 2 bases to trimming and J lost 7 bases, with 24 bases between them. This CDR3 is built from 18 residues. CDR3 sequence: CASSLNTAARVLVNEQFF. The DNA for the CDR3 is TGTGCCAGCAGTTTAAACACGGCGGCCAGGGTGTTAGTTAATGAGCAGTTCTTC.

This clonotype was seen many times. The rearrangement links TRBV20-1 to TRBJ2-2; TRBD1 agrees at 9 bases. The CDR3 totals 16 residues. V dropped 1 base and J dropped 2; count of bases not matched to a gene: 5. From germline, CDR1 is DFQATT and CDR2 SNEGSKA (reference sequence). CDR3 DNA: TGCAGTGCTAGAGGAAGGGACAGGGTTAACACCGGGGAGCTGTTTTTT. It translates to CSARGRDRVNTGELFF.

To note about this clonotype: This clone may be a read error of a much larger clone one base away. The J gene is TRBJ1-2, the V gene TRBV7-8, with D unresolved. Germline loops: CDR1 SGHVS, CDR2 FQNEAQ. The CDR3 consists of 14 residues. The CDR3 loop is CASSPLLAAYSYTF. CDR3 coding DNA: TGTGCCAGCAGCCCCCTTCTGGCGGCCTATAGCTACACCTTC.

This clonotype was seen many times. V is TRBV29-1 and J is TRBJ2-1, with 8 positions matching TRBD1. CDR1 and CDR2 from the germline V gene are SQVTM and ANQGSEA. The CDR3 loop spans 15 amino acids. J lost 5 bases, V lost 6 bases, and 12 bases had no gene match. The CDR3 here is CSVRRGTGGNNEQFF. The CDR3 DNA reads TGCAGCGTCCGAAGAGGGACAGGCGGCAACAATGAGCAGTTCTTC.